The text below deals with one TCR beta chain. Its antigen remains unidentified. Data came from immunoSEQ multiplex PCR; TCRdb stores just in-frame clones and leaves some out. Of roughly 200,000 clones in the sample, approximately 90% were seen once. The entry originates in a study of T cell responses to AZD1222 COVID-19 vaccine. Study results and limitations: Repertoires in all cases were sampled only once the peak T cell response had passed. Breadth and depth of Spike-specific TCRs rose after two AZD1222 doses. Mostly white British, mostly female donors; authors suggested clonal diversity may be underestimated.

The TCR was taken from an adult who received the AZD1222 COVID-19 vaccine. Sequences were derived from peripheral blood, sampled 28 days after the second AZD1222 dose.

DNA of the CDR3: TGTGCCAGCGGTCCCACGGGGGAGTTCGGTTCACCCCTCCACTTT. It is translated as CASGPTGEFGSPLHF. The V gene is TRBV28, the J gene TRBJ1-6; TRBD1 might be the D (5 bases). From germline, CDR1 is MDHEN and CDR2 SYDVKM. The CDR3 is 15 amino acids. V lost 8 bases and J lost 9, with 20 bases in between.